These 16 T cell receptor beta chains were all obtained from the same sample, sequenced in a study of beta chain features in type 1 diabetes. For these TCRs, the target antigens are not known. Regarding the study as a whole: TCRB CDR3s from Type 1 diabetes patients were moderately but significantly shorter in all four CD4+ subsets.

Reverse transcribing all isolated RNA meant expressed TCRB transcripts were sequenced. Using immunoSEQ multiplex PCR, the repertoire was profiled, and TCRdb retains in-frame clones only, with some absent. The sample shows around 710,000 clones, under 15% of them seen only once. The sample consisted of naive CD4+ T cells from blood. The receptor source for this set is a man aged 25-45 years with type 1 diabetes.

This clone was detected a few times. This chain links TRBV2 with TRBJ2-5; unclear D gene. V was shortened by 4 bases and J by 4 bases, with 10 bases between the two germline ends. Germline V gene sequence: CDR1 SNHLY, CDR2 FYNNEI. This CDR3 contains 13 residues. CDR3 protein: CASSVGSPETQYF. CDR3 nucleotides: TGTGCCAGCAGTGTGGGGTCTCCAGAGACCCAGTACTTC.

This chain joins TRBV29-1 and TRBJ2-5, with D maybe TRBD2 (5 bases). Germline loops: CDR1 SQVTM, CDR2 ANQGSEA. V gave up 3 bases and J gave up 0 bases, with 8 bases separating them. CDR3 size: 13 residues. CDR3 in DNA: TGCAGCGTTGATGGGCGGGACCAAGAGACCCAGTACTTC. Its translation is CSVDGRDQETQYF.

The chain employs TRBV11-3 and TRBJ2-2, with D possibly being TRBD1 (5 bases). The ends were cut back, 2 bases at V and 0 bases at J, with 10 bases in the middle. The CDR3 is made up of 16 amino acids. Germline loops: CDR1 SGHNT, CDR2 YENEEA. CDR3 in amino acids: CASSLMAGPNTGELFF. DNA for the CDR3: TGTGCCAGCAGCTTAATGGCAGGGCCGAACACCGGGGAGCTGTTTTTT. Filled out from reference TRBV11-3 and TRBJ2-2, the complete variable domain reads EAGVVQSPRYKIIEKKQPVAFWCNPISGHNTLYWYLQNLGQGPELLIRYENEEAVDDSQLPKDRFSAERLKGVDSTLKIQPAELGDSAVYLCASSLMAGPNTGELFFGEGSRLTVL.

In its sample, this clone was seen a few times. The chain recombines TRBV27 with TRBJ2-1; no reliable D call. Trimming left V 3 bases short and J 2 bases short, with 8 bases between. Germline values: CDR1 MNHEY, CDR2 SMNVEV (reference sequence). The CDR3 spans 14 residues. The CDR3 DNA sequence: TGTGCCAGCAGTTTCCCAGGTACCTACAATGAGCAGTTCTTC. The encoded protein is CASSFPGTYNEQFF.

J is TRBJ2-5 and V is TRBV11-1; D is perhaps TRBD1 (5 bases). The V gene lost 7 bases and the J gene lost 5 bases, with 14 bases spanning the gap. Germline lookup yields CDR1 SGHAT and CDR2 FQDESV (reference sequence). The CDR3 totals 13 residues. The CDR3 region is CASTAVPGETQYF. CDR3 sequence (DNA): TGTGCCAGCACCGCTGTCCCAGGGGAGACCCAGTACTTC.

This chain connects TRBV7-2 to TRBJ2-7; D may be TRBD1 (5 bases). V lost 0 bases, J lost 6 bases, and 18 bases lay in between. The length of the CDR3 is 16 residues. Germline CDR1 and CDR2: SGHTA and FQGNSA. CDR3 residues: CASSLAELGASGEQYF. The CDR3 DNA sequence: TGTGCCAGCAGCTTAGCGGAATTAGGGGCGTCGGGCGAGCAGTACTTC.

This chain uses TRBV10-3 with TRBJ2-3; 7 bases are shared with TRBD1. There are 13 residues in the CDR3. Germline-derived CDR1 and CDR2 are ENHRY and SYGVKD. J lost 2 bases, V lost 9 bases, and 5 bases had no gene match. CDR3 protein: CAIRGQATDTQYF. The CDR3, as DNA: TGTGCCATACGAGGACAGGCCACAGATACGCAGTATTTT.

J is TRBJ2-7 and V is TRBV29-1; 11 nucleotides match TRBD2. Trimming cost V 6 bases and J 0 bases; bases outside gene matches: 7. This CDR3 region has 15 residues. The germline V gene encodes CDR1 SQVTM and CDR2 ANQGSEA. CDR3 sequence: CSVHGTSGSSYEQYF. The CDR3 DNA reads TGCAGCGTCCACGGGACTAGCGGCAGCTCCTACGAGCAGTACTTC.

The rearrangement joins TRBV6-1 to TRBJ2-3; D is uncertain. The CDR3 runs 11 residues. V dropped 10 bases and J dropped 5 bases, with 10 bases sitting between them. Germline lookup yields CDR1 MNHNS and CDR2 SASEGT. The CDR3 loop is CAIRIEDTQYF. The CDR3 DNA is TGTGCCATCCGAATAGAAGATACGCAGTATTTT.

This clone was seen a handful of times. Different DNA sequences within this sample yield the same CDR3. The chain links TRBV30 to TRBJ1-2; D is unclear. CDR3 length: 12 residues. V was trimmed by 2 bases and J by 1 base, leaving 5 bases between them. Germline V CDR1 and CDR2: GTSNPN, SVGIG (reference sequence). CDR3: CAWSRGNYGYTF. The CDR3 coding sequence is TGTGCCTGGAGTCGGGGTAACTATGGCTACACCTTC.

This clone has a handful of counts. V usage is TRBV2 and J usage is TRBJ1-6; D perhaps matches TRBD1 (5 bases). CDR1 is SNHLY, CDR2 FYNNEI, per germline. This CDR3 comprises 14 residues. V was clipped by 4 bases and J by 10 bases, with 14 bases between them. CDR3 DNA: TGTGCCAGCAGTGCAACAGCAGGGAGCTCACCCCTCCACTTT. Translating it yields CASSATAGSSPLHF.

This clone was counted a few times. V usage is TRBV6-5 and J usage is TRBJ2-7; 8 bases align to TRBD1. The CDR3 extends over 13 amino acids. Germline values: CDR1 MNHEY, CDR2 SVGAGI. V gave up 10 bases and J gave up 3 bases; unmatched junction bases: 8. The CDR3 protein is CATRTGGNYEQYF. The CDR3 bases are TGTGCCACCAGAACAGGGGGTAACTACGAGCAGTACTTC.

This clone was seen only a few times. This chain connects TRBV4-3 to TRBJ2-2; unclear D gene. Germline V gives CDR1 LGHNA, CDR2 YSLEER. V was shortened by 5 bases and J by 3 bases, with 4 bases between the two germline ends. The CDR3 contains 12 residues. The CDR3 region has the DNA TGCGCCAGCAGCAGTTACACCGGGGAGCTGTTTTTT. It is translated as CASSSYTGELFF.

This chain connects TRBV28 to TRBJ2-5; D not certain. From germline, CDR1 is MDHEN and CDR2 SYDVKM. CDR3 length equals 16 residues. Trimming removed 5 bases at V and 5 bases at J, with 21 bases between. CDR3 nucleotide sequence: TGTGCCAGCAGTCCCCCGGACGGCTGGCCCCAGGAGACCCAGTACTTC. Translated: CASSPPDGWPQETQYF.

The chain joins TRBV6-6 to TRBJ1-2; D is uncertain. CDR1 and CDR2 from the germline V gene are MNHNY and SVGAGI (reference sequence). CDR3 size: 11 residues. V shed 6 bases and J shed 7 bases, with 9 bases lying between them. This CDR3 reads CASSLFPGYTF. CDR3 DNA sequence: TGTGCCAGCAGCCTGTTTCCTGGCTACACCTTC.

The CDR3: CASSLEGAWNQPQHF. The CDR3 region has the DNA TGCGCCAGCAGCTTGGAGGGGGCATGGAATCAGCCCCAGCATTTT. The chain couples TRBV5-1 to TRBJ1-5; 7 bases agree with TRBD1. J lost 4 bases, V lost 0 bases, and 4 bases had no gene match. This CDR3 has 15 residues. Looked up from germline, CDR1 is SGHRS and CDR2 is YFSETQ.